This is a list of T cell receptor beta chains from one sample in a study of blood T cell repertoires in COVID-19. Assay used: immunoSEQ multiplex PCR; TCRdb lists only in-frame clones, some missing. The sample holds around 270,000 clones, approximately 88% seen once. The sequenced material came from PBMCs or T cells enriched from blood (not recorded which). The receptors originated from a woman aged 40 to 50 who had been exposed to COVID-19. Each CDR3 is given with its conserved first and last residue. Each record gives: V gene, D gene, J gene, clone size, CDR3 DNA, CDR3 protein. The D gene is left open where the match is weak. Clone sizes are given selectively: once, few, many, or a class where the clone is expanded.

V: TRBV6-5; D: -; J: TRBJ1-2; size: -; DNA: TGTGCCAGCGGTCGTCTAGGGGGAGCCCACTATGGCTACACCTTC; CDR3: CASGRLGGAHYGYTF
V: TRBV11-2; D: -; J: TRBJ1-3; size: -; DNA: TGTGCCAGCAGCCGGAACACAGGGCTGGCTGGAAACACCATATATTTT; CDR3: CASSRNTGLAGNTIYF
V: TRBV4-2; D: TRBD2; J: TRBJ2-3; size: -; DNA: TGTGCCAGCAGCCAAGCTAGCGGGGGGGCAGATACGCAGTATTTT; CDR3: CASSQASGGADTQYF
V: TRBV7-9; D: -; J: TRBJ2-5; size: -; DNA: TGTGCCAGCAGCCCTCGGGGGTCCCAAGAGACCCAGTACTTC; CDR3: CASSPRGSQETQYF
V: TRBV7-3; D: TRBD2; J: TRBJ2-2; size: -; DNA: TGTGCCAGCAGATCGCTAGCGGGGGCCGCAAAAGAATTCAACACCGGGGAGCTGTTTTTT; CDR3: CASRSLAGAAKEFNTGELFF
V: TRBV3-1/TRBV3-2; D: -; J: TRBJ1-1; size: -; DNA: TGTGCCAGCAGCCCGACACAAGACAGGTCGGTCACGCACCACCCTGAAGCTTTCTTT; CDR3: CASSPTQDRSVTHHPEAFF
V: TRBV24-1; D: -; J: TRBJ2-3; size: -; DNA: TGTGCCACCAGTGATCCTGGACAGTCCACAGATACGCAGTATTTT; CDR3: CATSDPGQSTDTQYF
V: TRBV2; D: TRBD1; J: TRBJ2-7; size: -; DNA: TGTGCCAGCCGATCCGGCCCAGGGGGACAGTACGAGCAGTACTTC; CDR3: CASRSGPGGQYEQYF
V: TRBV7-9; D: TRBD1; J: TRBJ1-4; size: once; DNA: TGTGCCAGCAGCTTAAAGAGCGGACAGGGGAACCTTAATGAAAAACTGTTTTTT; CDR3: CASSLKSGQGNLNEKLFF
V: TRBV3-1/TRBV3-2; D: -; J: TRBJ1-3; size: -; DNA: TGTGCCAGCAGCCAAGCTCTCAGGGCTTCTGGAAACACCATATATTTT; CDR3: CASSQALRASGNTIYF
V: TRBV4-2; D: TRBD1; J: TRBJ1-2; size: -; DNA: TGTGCCAGCAGCCAAGACTCGACAGGGTCGGGTGGCTACACCTTC; CDR3: CASSQDSTGSGGYTF
V: TRBV5-1; D: TRBD2; J: TRBJ2-3; size: -; DNA: TGCGCCAGCAGTCAGGGTAGCGGGGGTGGAGATACGCAGTATTTT; CDR3: CASSQGSGGGDTQYF
V: TRBV3-1/TRBV3-2; D: TRBD2; J: TRBJ2-4; size: -; DNA: TGTGCCAGCAGCCGCTCAGGACTAGCGGGGGACAAAAACATTCAGTACTTC; CDR3: CASSRSGLAGDKNIQYF
V: TRBV10-3; D: -; J: TRBJ1-5; size: once; DNA: TGTGCCATCTCGGGGGAGGTCTTGGGGCAGCCCCAGCATTTT; CDR3: CAISGEVLGQPQHF
V: TRBV9; D: TRBD1; J: TRBJ2-5; size: -; DNA: TGTGCCAGCAGCGAAGATGACAGGGTGGAGACCCAGTACTTC; CDR3: CASSEDDRVETQYF
V: TRBV6-5; D: TRBD1; J: TRBJ1-2; size: -; DNA: TGTGCCAGCAGTTACTTGGACAGGCTAAATAGGGGTGGCTACACCTTC; CDR3: CASSYLDRLNRGGYTF
V: TRBV30; D: -; J: TRBJ2-2; size: -; DNA: TGTGCCTGCAGGGTTTTGAACACCGGGGAGCTGTTTTTT; CDR3: CACRVLNTGELFF
V: TRBV25-1; D: TRBD1; J: TRBJ2-3; size: -; DNA: TGTGCCAGCAGTGCTCCCGGGACAGCTAGCACAGATACGCAGTATTTT; CDR3: CASSAPGTASTDTQYF
V: TRBV3-1/TRBV3-2; D: TRBD1; J: TRBJ2-5; size: once; DNA: TGTGCCAGCAGCCAACTACAGGGGGGAGGACAAGAGACCCAGTACTTC; CDR3: CASSQLQGGGQETQYF
V: TRBV12-3/TRBV12-4; D: -; J: TRBJ1-5; size: -; DNA: TGTGCCAGCAGTTCACAGCTTTATCAGCCCCAGCATTTT; CDR3: CASSSQLYQPQHF
V: TRBV4-1; D: TRBD1; J: TRBJ1-5; size: -; DNA: TGCGCCAGCAGCCAAGATCTTTCGTGGGTAGGGGGCGGACAGCCCCAGCATTTT; CDR3: CASSQDLSWVGGGQPQHF
V: TRBV6-5; D: -; J: TRBJ1-2; size: -; DNA: TGTGCCAGCAGTTACTCGGCGACAGCTACCTATGGCTACACCTTC; CDR3: CASSYSATATYGYTF
V: TRBV11-3; D: TRBD1; J: TRBJ2-2; size: -; DNA: TGTGCCAGCAGCTTGGGGACAGGGGGCAACACCGGGGAGCTGTTTTTT; CDR3: CASSLGTGGNTGELFF
V: TRBV5-4; D: TRBD1; J: TRBJ2-5; size: -; DNA: TGCGGGGCAGGGACAGCCCAAGAGACCCAGTACTTC; CDR3: CGAGTAQETQYF
V: TRBV6-2/TRBV6-3; D: -; J: TRBJ2-7; size: -; DNA: TGTGCCAGCAGCAAAGCATACGAGCAGTACTTC; CDR3: CASSKAYEQYF
V: TRBV3-1/TRBV3-2; D: TRBD1; J: TRBJ1-6; size: -; DNA: TGTGCCAGCAGCCAAGAGAGGACAGGCCCCAATTCACCCCTCCACTTT; CDR3: CASSQERTGPNSPLHF
V: TRBV6-5; D: -; J: TRBJ1-6; size: -; DNA: TGTGCCAGCAAGGACCCAGCAGGGCTTTCACCCCTCCACTTT; CDR3: CASKDPAGLSPLHF
V: TRBV29-1; D: -; J: TRBJ1-2; size: -; DNA: TGCAGCGTTCGAGACACGGACTATGGCTACACCTTC; CDR3: CSVRDTDYGYTF
V: TRBV19; D: -; J: TRBJ2-7; size: -; DNA: TGTGCCAGTAGTATAGGTTTCCTCTACGAGCAGTACTTC; CDR3: CASSIGFLYEQYF
V: TRBV6-5; D: -; J: TRBJ2-7; size: -; DNA: TGTGCCAGCAGTTACTCACCCAACCCGCGGGAGCAGTACTTC; CDR3: CASSYSPNPREQYF
V: TRBV6-5; D: -; J: TRBJ2-2; size: -; DNA: TGTGCCAGCAGTTACTCGATTTCGGGCACCGGGGAGCTGTTTTTT; CDR3: CASSYSISGTGELFF
V: TRBV13; D: TRBD2; J: TRBJ2-2; size: once; DNA: TGTGCCAGCAGCTTAAGACTAGCTGAGGAGCTGTTTTTT; CDR3: CASSLRLAEELFF
V: TRBV7-9; D: TRBD1; J: TRBJ1-1; size: -; DNA: TGTGCCAGCAGCTTAGCCGGGACAGGGGTCCGCTTAAGCACTGAAGCTTTCTTT; CDR3: CASSLAGTGVRLSTEAFF
V: TRBV28; D: -; J: TRBJ2-2; size: -; DNA: TGTGCCAGCAGTTTAAGGGAGACCGGGGAGCTGTTTTTT; CDR3: CASSLRETGELFF
V: TRBV7-6; D: TRBD2; J: TRBJ2-2; size: once; DNA: TGTGCCAGCAGCCCCGGGACTAGAGGCGCCGGGGAGCTGTTTTTT; CDR3: CASSPGTRGAGELFF
V: TRBV4-3; D: -; J: TRBJ2-2; size: -; DNA: TGCGCCAGCAGCCAAGATCATCCTGGTAGAGCCGGGGAGCTGTTTTTT; CDR3: CASSQDHPGRAGELFF
V: TRBV10-2; D: -; J: TRBJ1-5; size: once; DNA: TGCGCCAGCAGTGTTGGGGAGAGGCAGCCCCAGCATTTT; CDR3: CASSVGERQPQHF